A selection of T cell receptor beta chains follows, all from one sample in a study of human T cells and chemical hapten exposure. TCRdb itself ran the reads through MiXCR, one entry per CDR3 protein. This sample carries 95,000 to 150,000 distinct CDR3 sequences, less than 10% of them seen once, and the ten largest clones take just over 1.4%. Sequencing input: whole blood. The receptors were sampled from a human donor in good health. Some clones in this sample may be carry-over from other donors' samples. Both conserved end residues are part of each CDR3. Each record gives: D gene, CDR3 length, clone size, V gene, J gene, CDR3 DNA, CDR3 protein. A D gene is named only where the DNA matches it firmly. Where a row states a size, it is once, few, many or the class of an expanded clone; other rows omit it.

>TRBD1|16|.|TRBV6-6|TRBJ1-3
TGTGCCAGCAGTTTAACCGACAGGGCCTCTGGAAACACCATATATTTT
CASSLTDRASGNTIYF
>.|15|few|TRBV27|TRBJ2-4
TGTGCCAGCAGTTTAGGTTCAGGGTCAGCGTACATTCAGTACTTC
CASSLGSGSAYIQYF
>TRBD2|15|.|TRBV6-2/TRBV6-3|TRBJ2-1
TGTGCCAGCAGTCAGACTAGCGGGGGAGGGAATGAGCAGTTCTTC
CASSQTSGGGNEQFF
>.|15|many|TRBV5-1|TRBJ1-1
TGCGCCAGCGCTAGAGACTGGGGACGGCAAACCGAAGCTTTCTTT
CASARDWGRQTEAFF
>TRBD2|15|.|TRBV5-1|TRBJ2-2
TGCGCCAGCAGAGCGGGAGGGCCTAACACCGGGGAGCTGTTTTTT
CASRAGGPNTGELFF
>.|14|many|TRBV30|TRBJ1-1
TGTGCCTGGAGTCCCTCTGCCATGAACACTGAAGCTTTCTTT
CAWSPSAMNTEAFF
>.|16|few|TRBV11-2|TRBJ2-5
TGTGCCAGCAGCTTAGAGGGGTGGCGGGATCAAGAGACCCAGTACTTC
CASSLEGWRDQETQYF
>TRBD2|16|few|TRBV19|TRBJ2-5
TGTGCCAGTAGTCCAAGGACTAGCAGATCTGGAGAGACCCAGTACTTC
CASSPRTSRSGETQYF
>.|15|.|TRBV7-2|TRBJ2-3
TGTGCCAGCAGCTTAAACAGGGTTAGCACAGATACGCAGTATTTT
CASSLNRVSTDTQYF
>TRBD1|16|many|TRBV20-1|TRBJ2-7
TGCAGTGCTAGAGACCCCGACAGGGAAGGTCCCTACGAGCAGTACTTC
CSARDPDREGPYEQYF
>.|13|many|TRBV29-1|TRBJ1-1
TGCAGCGTTGCGAGGGTTCTAGTCACTGAAGCTTTCTTT
CSVARVLVTEAFF
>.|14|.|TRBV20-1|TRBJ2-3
TGCAGTGTATCGGGGGGCGGGAGCACAGATACGCAGTATTTT
CSVSGGGSTDTQYF
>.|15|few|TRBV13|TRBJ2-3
TGTGCCAGCAGCGATCGGGACGTTAGCACAGATACGCAGTATTTT
CASSDRDVSTDTQYF
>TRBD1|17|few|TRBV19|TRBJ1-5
TGTGCCAGTAGTGCTTCGACAGGGATGAAAAGCAATCAGCCCCAGCATTTT
CASSASTGMKSNQPQHF
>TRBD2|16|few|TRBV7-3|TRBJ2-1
TGTGCCAGCAGCCTCCGACTAGCGGGGGGATACAATGAGCAGTTCTTC
CASSLRLAGGYNEQFF
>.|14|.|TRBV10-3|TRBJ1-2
TGTGCCATCAGTCCTGGGACCCTTAACTATGGCTACACCTTC
CAISPGTLNYGYTF
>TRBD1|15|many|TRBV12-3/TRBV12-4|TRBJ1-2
TGTGCCAGCAGTCCGGGACAGGGGCCCTTCTATGGCTACACCTTC
CASSPGQGPFYGYTF
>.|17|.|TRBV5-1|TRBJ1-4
TGCGCCAGCAGCCCTTCCCGTCGGGGGAATTACGGTGAAAAACTGTTTTTT
CASSPSRRGNYGEKLFF